Listed below are T cell receptor beta chains from one sample, sequenced in a study of blood T cells in healthy people across ages. TCRdb redid the calling of the 5' RACE reads with MiXCR, one entry per CDR3 protein. The top ten clones hold roughly 2% of a sample with 1.5 million to 2 million distinct CDR3 sequences, 40% to 55% of them seen once. Sequences were obtained from blood. All receptors come from a woman between 40 and 55 years old in good health. The CDR3 runs from the conserved cysteine through the conserved F or W. The order of the fields is CDR3 length, clone size, D gene, J gene, V gene, CDR3 protein, CDR3 DNA. D genes are given only for firm matches. A clone size is listed for some rows: how often the clone was seen (once, few, many), or a class if it is expanded.

>15|-|TRBD1|TRBJ1-1|TRBV20-1
CRVGQPAAMDTEAFF
TGTAGGGTGGGACAGCCCGCGGCAATGGACACTGAAGCTTTCTTT
>12|few|-|TRBJ1-2|TRBV12-3/TRBV12-4
CASSQVTYGYTF
TGTGCCAGCAGCCAGGTTACCTATGGCTACACCTTC
>17|-|TRBD1|TRBJ1-5|TRBV27
CASSPSQGDLPNQPQHF
TGTGCCAGCAGCCCTTCCCAGGGGGATCTTCCCAATCAGCCCCAGCATTTT
>19|-|-|TRBJ1-2|TRBV7-2
CASSLMANFARSANYGYTF
TGTGCCAGCAGCCTCATGGCCAACTTCGCGAGGTCAGCTAACTATGGCTACACCTTC
>12|-|-|TRBJ2-5|TRBV20-1
CSARRPGNEQYF
TGCAGTGCTAGAAGGCCCGGTAATGAGCAGTACTTC
>14|-|-|TRBJ2-7|TRBV5-4
CASSSEGRTYEQYF
TGTGCCAGCAGCTCAGAAGGCCGAACCTACGAGCAGTACTTC
>16|-|-|TRBJ2-7|TRBV10-3
CAISEDGGKSSYEQYF
TGTGCCATCAGTGAGGATGGGGGTAAGAGCTCCTACGAGCAGTACTTC
>13|-|TRBD1|TRBJ1-1|TRBV7-2
CASSAQGASEAFF
TGTGCCAGCAGCGCCCAGGGGGCTTCGGAAGCTTTCTTT
>18|-|-|TRBJ2-6|TRBV28
CASSFPFAGLSGANVLTF
TGTGCCAGCAGTTTCCCGTTCGCAGGGCTTTCTGGGGCCAACGTCCTGACTTTC
>17|once|-|TRBJ1-5|TRBV14
CASSQDSPSDLDQPQHF
TGTGCCAGCAGCCAAGATTCCCCCAGTGACTTAGATCAGCCCCAGCATTTT
>15|-|-|TRBJ1-1|TRBV5-1
CASSLDPGYGTEAFF
TGCGCCAGCAGCTTGGATCCAGGGTATGGCACTGAAGCTTTCTTT
>16|-|TRBD2|TRBJ2-1|TRBV2
CASSEAPGGDYNEQFF
TGTGCCAGCAGTGAAGCGCCGGGGGGGGATTACAATGAGCAGTTCTTC
>12|many|-|TRBJ1-2|TRBV7-2
CASSLAGYGYTF
TGTGCCAGCAGCTTAGCGGGCTATGGCTACACCTTC
>19|-|TRBD1|TRBJ2-5|TRBV5-6
CASSLVTLTTGELSKEEYF
TGTGCCAGCAGCCTCGTAACCCTAACTACAGGGGAGCTGTCAAAAGAGGAGTACTTC
>17|-|-|TRBJ2-5|TRBV6-2/TRBV6-3
CASSSGGLGAQQETQYF
TGTGCCAGCAGTAGCGGAGGTCTCGGCGCTCAGCAAGAGACCCAGTACTTC
>13|-|-|TRBJ2-1|TRBV12-5
CASRMSSGNEQFF
TGTGCTAGTAGAATGTCCTCCGGGAATGAGCAGTTCTTC
>15|-|-|TRBJ2-3|TRBV4-1
CASSQDLWGTDTQYF
TGCGCCAGCAGCCAAGATCTTTGGGGCACAGATACGCAGTATTTT
>15|few|-|TRBJ1-2|TRBV28
CASSLVNKALAGYTF
TGTGCCAGCAGTTTAGTAAACAAGGCTTTAGCGGGCTACACCTTC
>16|-|TRBD2|TRBJ2-5|TRBV12-3/TRBV12-4
CASSPRTSGDANEQYF
TGTGCCAGCAGTCCCAGGACTAGCGGGGATGCCAATGAGCAGTACTTC
>15|few|TRBD1|TRBJ2-5|TRBV5-1
CASSPDRGHRNEQYF
TGCGCCAGCAGCCCGGACAGGGGGCATCGGAATGAGCAGTACTTC
>16|-|-|TRBJ1-6|TRBV4-1
CASSQVRVWDGSPLHF
TGCGCCAGCAGCCAAGTTAGGGTATGGGACGGGTCACCCCTCCACTTT
>14|-|-|TRBJ2-7|TRBV7-2
CASSLIGGSYEQYF
TGTGCCAGCAGCCTCATTGGGGGATCCTACGAGCAGTACTTC
>17|few|TRBD1|TRBJ2-4|TRBV7-2
CASAGQGVSVAKNIQYF
TGTGCCAGCGCAGGACAGGGAGTTTCAGTAGCCAAAAACATTCAGTACTTC
>13|-|TRBD1|TRBJ1-2|TRBV12-3/TRBV12-4
CASTPGTGVGYTF
TGTGCCAGCACCCCAGGGACAGGGGTTGGCTACACCTTC
>13|-|TRBD1|TRBJ1-2|TRBV28
CASSTDRVGGYTF
TGTGCCAGCAGCACTGACAGGGTTGGAGGCTACACCTTC
>14|-|-|TRBJ2-5|TRBV7-2
CASSSSRVVETQYF
TGTGCCAGCAGCTCCTCGAGGGTAGTTGAGACCCAGTACTTC
>15|-|TRBD1|TRBJ1-2|TRBV20-1
CSARETGVFNYGYTF
TGCAGTGCTAGAGAGACAGGGGTGTTTAACTATGGCTACACCTTC
>15|-|TRBD1|TRBJ2-7|TRBV4-3
CASSPGQRFSYEQYF
TGCGCCAGCAGCCCGGGACAGCGATTCTCCTACGAGCAGTACTTC
>14|-|-|TRBJ1-2|TRBV28
CASSWIREDYGYTF
TGTGCCAGCAGTTGGATCAGGGAAGACTATGGCTACACCTTC
>14|few|-|TRBJ1-4|TRBV12-3/TRBV12-4
CASSFQATNEKLFF
TGTGCCAGCAGTTTTCAAGCGACTAATGAAAAACTGTTTTTT
>12|-|-|TRBJ2-7|TRBV20-1
CSAPPVRSEQYF
TGCAGTGCCCCCCCGGTCAGAAGCGAGCAGTACTTC
>13|-|-|TRBJ1-2|TRBV5-6
CTSIGQGSYGYTF
TGTACCAGCATCGGGCAGGGGAGCTATGGCTACACCTTC
>14|-|-|TRBJ2-3|TRBV10-1
CASSRTGNTNTQYF
TGCGCCAGCAGTAGAACAGGCAATACTAATACGCAGTATTTT
>12|-|-|TRBJ2-5|TRBV20-1
CSARPYGSEQYF
TGCAGTGCTAGACCCTACGGCAGTGAGCAGTACTTC
>15|few|-|TRBJ1-5|TRBV20-1
CSALPSTTYNQPQHF
TGCAGTGCTCTACCTTCTACTACCTATAATCAGCCCCAGCATTTT
>15|-|-|TRBJ1-4|TRBV5-1
CASSWAGTENEKLFF
TGCGCCAGCAGCTGGGCCGGGACCGAGAATGAAAAACTGTTTTTT
>14|-|-|TRBJ2-4|TRBV12-3/TRBV12-4
CASSSQTRKNIQYF
TGTGCCAGCAGCTCCCAGACTCGCAAGAACATTCAGTACTTC
>16|-|-|TRBJ1-4|TRBV7-2
CASSLDRPAGNEKLFF
TGTGCCAGCAGCTTAGATCGACCGGCGGGTAATGAAAAACTGTTTTTT
>13|many|-|TRBJ2-5|TRBV9
CASSVSVQETQYF
TGTGCCAGCAGCGTTTCGGTTCAGGAGACCCAGTACTTC
>20|-|-|TRBJ1-3|TRBV4-1
CASSHRDGGLGGSSGNTIYF
TGCGCCAGCAGCCACAGAGATGGGGGTCTAGGTGGCAGCTCTGGAAACACCATATATTTT
>14|-|-|TRBJ2-1|TRBV29-1
CSVEGRGSYNEQFF
TGCAGCGTTGAAGGGCGGGGTTCCTACAATGAGCAGTTCTTC